This T cell receptor beta chain was sequenced during a study of shared clonotypes between healthy human individuals. This clone was seen a single time. Assay used: immunoSEQ multiplex PCR; TCRdb lists only in-frame clones, some missing. Among about 320,000 clones listed, roughly 91% were seen once. The sequenced sample consisted of memory CD8+ T cells sorted from blood. The sample's subset: CD45RO+ cells pooled with CCR7-negative TemRA cells. This clonotype was sampled from a man younger than 30 in good health.

This CDR3 reads CASSRPGLADTDTQYF. DNA of the CDR3: TGTGCCAGCAGCCGCCCCGGGCTAGCGGACACAGATACGCAGTATTTT. V gene TRBV13 combines with J gene TRBJ2-3, with 7 bases that match TRBD2. Germline V CDR1 and CDR2: PRHDT, FYEKMQ (reference sequence). V shed 5 bases and J 2 bases; nucleotides not matched to a gene: 10. The CDR3 spans 16 residues.